Given below is one T cell receptor beta chain in context. The antigen is not known. The record originates from a study of T-cell memory formation after mild COVID-19. Whole-study results and caveats: Cross-reactive memory apparently joined, as some responding clones appeared in pre-infection memory. The CD4+ clones that contracted clustered mainly within CM and EM, and the CD8+ clones concentrated in EMRA.

Trimming removed 3 bases at V and 1 base at J, with 10 bases between. The germline CDR1 and CDR2 sequences are SNHLY and FYNNEI. There are 15 residues in the CDR3. TCRdb called the 5' RACE reads again in MiXCR, with one record for every CDR3 protein. This table has about 180,000 distinct CDR3 sequences, less than 20% appearing once. This TCR was sampled from a young man who had mild COVID-19 (a few samples of this study predate the infection). Cell type and time point are not known. The V and J genes are TRBV2 and TRBJ1-5, with D uncertain. Sequenced material: PBMCs or a T cell subset sorted from them (not recorded which). CDR3 coding DNA: TGTGCCAGCAGTGACGGGCAGAGAAGCAATCAGCCCCAGCATTTT. It is translated as CASSDGQRSNQPQHF.